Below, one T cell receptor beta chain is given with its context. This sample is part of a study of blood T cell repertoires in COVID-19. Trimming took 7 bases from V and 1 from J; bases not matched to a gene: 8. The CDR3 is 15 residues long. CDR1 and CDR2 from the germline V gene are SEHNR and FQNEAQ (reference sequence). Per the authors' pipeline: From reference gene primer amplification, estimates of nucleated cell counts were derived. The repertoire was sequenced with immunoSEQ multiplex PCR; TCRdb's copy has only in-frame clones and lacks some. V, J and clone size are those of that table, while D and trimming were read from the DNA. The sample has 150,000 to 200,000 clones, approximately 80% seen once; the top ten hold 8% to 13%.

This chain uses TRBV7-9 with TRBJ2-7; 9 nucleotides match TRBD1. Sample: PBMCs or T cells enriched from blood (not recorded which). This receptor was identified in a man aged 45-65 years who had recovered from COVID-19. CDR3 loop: CASNYPGQGSYEQYF. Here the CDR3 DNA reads TGTGCCAGCAACTACCCCGGACAGGGGTCCTACGAGCAGTACTTC.